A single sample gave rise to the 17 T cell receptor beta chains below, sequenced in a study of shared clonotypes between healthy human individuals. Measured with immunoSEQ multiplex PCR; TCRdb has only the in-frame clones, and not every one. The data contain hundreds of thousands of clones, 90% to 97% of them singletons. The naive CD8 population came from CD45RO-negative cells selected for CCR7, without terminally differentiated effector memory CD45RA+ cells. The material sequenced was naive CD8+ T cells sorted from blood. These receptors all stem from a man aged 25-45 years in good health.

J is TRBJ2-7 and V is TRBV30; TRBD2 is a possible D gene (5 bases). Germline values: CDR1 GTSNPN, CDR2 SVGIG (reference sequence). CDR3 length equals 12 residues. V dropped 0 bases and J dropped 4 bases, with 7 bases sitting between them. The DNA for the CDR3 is TGTGCCTGGAGTGTTGAGGGTTACGAGCAGTACTTC. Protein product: CAWSVEGYEQYF. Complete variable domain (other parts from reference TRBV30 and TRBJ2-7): SQTIHQWPATLVQPVGSPLSLECTVEGTSNPNLYWYRQAAGRGLQLLFYSVGIGQISSEVPQNLSASRPQDRQFILSSKKLLLSDSGFYLCAWSVEGYEQYFGPGTRLTVT.

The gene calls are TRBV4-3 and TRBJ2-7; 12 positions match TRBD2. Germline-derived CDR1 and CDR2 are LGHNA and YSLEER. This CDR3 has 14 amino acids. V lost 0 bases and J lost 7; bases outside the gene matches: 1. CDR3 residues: CASSQDGLAGEQYF. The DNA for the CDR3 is TGCGCCAGCAGCCAAGACGGACTAGCGGGAGAGCAGTACTTC.

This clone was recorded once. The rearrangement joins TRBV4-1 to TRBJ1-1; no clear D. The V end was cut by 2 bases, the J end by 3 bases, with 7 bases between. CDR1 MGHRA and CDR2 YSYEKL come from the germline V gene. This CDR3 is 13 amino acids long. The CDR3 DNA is TGCGCCAGCAGCCAAAATGGGGACACTGAAGCTTTCTTT. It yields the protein CASSQNGDTEAFF.

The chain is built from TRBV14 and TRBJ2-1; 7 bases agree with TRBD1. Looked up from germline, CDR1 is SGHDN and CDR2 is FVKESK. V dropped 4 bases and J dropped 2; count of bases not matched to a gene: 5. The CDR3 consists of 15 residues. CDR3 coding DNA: TGTGCCAGCAGCCCCAGGACAGGCGCCTACAATGAGCAGTTCTTC. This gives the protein CASSPRTGAYNEQFF.

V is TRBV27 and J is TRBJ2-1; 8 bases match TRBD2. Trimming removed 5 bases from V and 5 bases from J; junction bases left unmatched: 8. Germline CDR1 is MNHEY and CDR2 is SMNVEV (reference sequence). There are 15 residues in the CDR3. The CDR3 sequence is CASSPELAADNEQFF. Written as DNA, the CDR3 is TGTGCCAGCAGTCCTGAACTAGCGGCAGACAATGAGCAGTTCTTC.

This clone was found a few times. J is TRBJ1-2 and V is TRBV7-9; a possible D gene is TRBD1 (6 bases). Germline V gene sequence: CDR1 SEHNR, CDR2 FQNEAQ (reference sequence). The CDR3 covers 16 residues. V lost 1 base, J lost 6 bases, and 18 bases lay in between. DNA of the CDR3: TGTGCCAGCAGCTTAGAAGGGACATTGACCCTCCATGGCTACACCTTC. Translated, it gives CASSLEGTLTLHGYTF.

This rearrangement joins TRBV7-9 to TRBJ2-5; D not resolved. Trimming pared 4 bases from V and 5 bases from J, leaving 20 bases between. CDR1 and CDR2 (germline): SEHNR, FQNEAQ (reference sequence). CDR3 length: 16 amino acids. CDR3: CASSSQVSTGRETQYF. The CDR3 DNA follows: TGTGCCAGCAGCTCCCAGGTTAGCACTGGACGGGAGACCCAGTACTTC.

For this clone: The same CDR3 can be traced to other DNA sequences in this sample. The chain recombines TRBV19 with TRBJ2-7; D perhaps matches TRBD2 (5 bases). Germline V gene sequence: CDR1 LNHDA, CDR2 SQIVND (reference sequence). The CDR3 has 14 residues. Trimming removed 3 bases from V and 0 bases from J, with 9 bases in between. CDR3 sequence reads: CASSIVGSSYEQYF. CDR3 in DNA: TGTGCCAGTAGTATTGTGGGGAGCTCCTACGAGCAGTACTTC.

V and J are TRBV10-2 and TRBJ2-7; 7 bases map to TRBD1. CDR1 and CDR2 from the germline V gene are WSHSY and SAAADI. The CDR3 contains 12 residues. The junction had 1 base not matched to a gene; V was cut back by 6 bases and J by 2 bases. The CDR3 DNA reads TGCGCCAGCAGGGGGACAGCCTACGAGCAGTACTTC. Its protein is CASRGTAYEQYF.

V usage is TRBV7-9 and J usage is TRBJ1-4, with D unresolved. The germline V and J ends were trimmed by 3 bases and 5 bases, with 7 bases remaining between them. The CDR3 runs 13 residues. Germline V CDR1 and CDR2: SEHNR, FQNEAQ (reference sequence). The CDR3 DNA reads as TGTGCCAGCAGCTTGAGTAAAAATGAAAAACTGTTTTTT. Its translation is CASSLSKNEKLFF. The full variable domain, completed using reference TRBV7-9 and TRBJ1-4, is DTGVSQNPRHKITKRGQNVTFRCDPISEHNRLYWYRQTLGQGPEFLTYFQNEAQLEKSRLLSDRFSAERPKGSFSTLEIQRTEQGDSAMYLCASSLSKNEKLFFGSGTQLSVL.

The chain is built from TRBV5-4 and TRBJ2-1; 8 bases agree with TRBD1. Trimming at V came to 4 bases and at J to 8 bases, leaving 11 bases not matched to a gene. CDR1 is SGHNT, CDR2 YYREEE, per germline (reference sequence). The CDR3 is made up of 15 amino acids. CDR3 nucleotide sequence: TGTGCCAGCAGCCATATACTGACAGGGGTCGATGAGCAGTTCTTC. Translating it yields CASSHILTGVDEQFF.

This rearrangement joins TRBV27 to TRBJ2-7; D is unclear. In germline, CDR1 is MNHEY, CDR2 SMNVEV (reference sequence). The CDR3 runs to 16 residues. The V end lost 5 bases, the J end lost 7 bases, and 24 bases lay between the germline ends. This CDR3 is CASSPLQVKVMDEQYF. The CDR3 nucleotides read TGTGCCAGCAGTCCCCTGCAGGTGAAGGTGATGGATGAGCAGTACTTC.

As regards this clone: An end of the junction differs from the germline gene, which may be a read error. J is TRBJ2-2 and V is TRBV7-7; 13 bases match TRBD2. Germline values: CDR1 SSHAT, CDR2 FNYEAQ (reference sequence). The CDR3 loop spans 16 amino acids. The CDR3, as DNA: TGTGCTAGCAGCCCCGAACTAGCGGGAGGGTCCGGGGAGCTGTTTTTT. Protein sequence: CASSPELAGGSGELFF. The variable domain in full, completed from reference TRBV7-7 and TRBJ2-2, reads GAGVSQSPRYKVTKRGQDVTLRCDPISSHATLYWYQQALGQGPEFLTYFNYEAQPDKSGLPSDRFSAERPEGSISTLTIQRTEQRDSAMYRCASSPELAGGSGELFFGEGSRLTVL.

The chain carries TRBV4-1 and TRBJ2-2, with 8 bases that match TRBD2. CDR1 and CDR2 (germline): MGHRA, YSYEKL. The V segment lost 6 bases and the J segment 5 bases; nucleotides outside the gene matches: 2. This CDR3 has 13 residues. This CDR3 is CASSSGGTGELFF. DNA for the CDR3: TGCGCCAGCAGTTCGGGGGGGACCGGGGAGCTGTTTTTT.

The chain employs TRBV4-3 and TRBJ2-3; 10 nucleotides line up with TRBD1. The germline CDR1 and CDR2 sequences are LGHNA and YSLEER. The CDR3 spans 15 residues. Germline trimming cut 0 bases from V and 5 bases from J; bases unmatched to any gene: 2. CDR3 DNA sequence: TGCGCCAGCAGCCAAGACGGACAGGGGGAAGATACGCAGTATTTT. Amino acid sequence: CASSQDGQGEDTQYF.

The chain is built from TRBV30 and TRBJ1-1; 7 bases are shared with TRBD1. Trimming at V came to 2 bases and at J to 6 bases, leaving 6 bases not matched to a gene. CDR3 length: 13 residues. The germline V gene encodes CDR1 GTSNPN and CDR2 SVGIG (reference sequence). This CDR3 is CAWSLLTGSEAFF. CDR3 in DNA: TGTGCCTGGAGTCTTCTGACAGGGTCTGAAGCTTTCTTT.

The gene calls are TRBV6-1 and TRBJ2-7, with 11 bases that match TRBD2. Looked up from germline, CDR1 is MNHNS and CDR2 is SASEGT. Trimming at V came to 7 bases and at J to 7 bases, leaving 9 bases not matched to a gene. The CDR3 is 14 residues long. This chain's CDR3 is CASNQLAGEGEQYF. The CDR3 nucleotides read TGTGCCAGCAACCAACTAGCGGGAGAGGGGGAGCAGTACTTC.